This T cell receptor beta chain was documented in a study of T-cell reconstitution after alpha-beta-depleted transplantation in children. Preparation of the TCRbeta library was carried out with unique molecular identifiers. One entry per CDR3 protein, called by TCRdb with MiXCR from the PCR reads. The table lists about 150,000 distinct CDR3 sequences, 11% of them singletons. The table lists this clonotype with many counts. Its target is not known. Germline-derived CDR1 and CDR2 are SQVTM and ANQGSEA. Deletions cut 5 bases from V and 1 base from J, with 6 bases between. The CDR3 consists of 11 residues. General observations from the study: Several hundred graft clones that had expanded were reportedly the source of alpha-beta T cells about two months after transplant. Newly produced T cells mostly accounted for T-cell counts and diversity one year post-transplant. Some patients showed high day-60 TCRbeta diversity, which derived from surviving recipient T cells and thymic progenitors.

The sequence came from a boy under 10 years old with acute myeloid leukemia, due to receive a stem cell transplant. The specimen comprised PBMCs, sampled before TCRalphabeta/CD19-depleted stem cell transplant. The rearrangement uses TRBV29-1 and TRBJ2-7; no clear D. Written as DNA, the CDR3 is TGCAGCGTTCGCACGTCCTACGAGCAGTACTTC. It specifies CSVRTSYEQYF.